The rows below give T cell receptor beta chains drawn from one sample of a study of a mutant IDH1 vaccine in newly diagnosed glioma. No antigen has been assigned to these receptors. This table comes from immunoSEQ multiplex PCR, and its TCRdb copy is limited to in-frame clones, with some not included. The repertoire holds tens of thousands of clones, 85% to 90% seen once, with 5.7% in the top ten. The starting material was PBMCs, obtained from a glioma patient whose treatment included an IDH1 peptide vaccine. The receptor source for this set is a woman aged 40 to 50 with glioma. Each CDR3 is given with its conserved first and last residue. Fields, in order: clone size, J gene, V gene, D gene, CDR3 DNA, CDR3 protein. D genes are given only for firm matches. Not all rows give a size; the values are once, few, many and, for expanded clones, a class.

abundance: .; j_gene: TRBJ1-5; v_gene: TRBV2; d_gene: .; CDR3nt: TGTGCCAGCAGCGCAGGGTCGGTAACGCCCCAGCATTTT; CDR3aa: CASSAGSVTPQHF
abundance: few; j_gene: TRBJ2-7; v_gene: TRBV6-1; d_gene: TRBD2; CDR3nt: TGTGCCAGCAATCCTAGCGGGAATCTGGGGGAGCAGTACTTC; CDR3aa: CASNPSGNLGEQYF
abundance: .; j_gene: TRBJ2-1; v_gene: TRBV7-2; d_gene: TRBD2; CDR3nt: TGTGCCAGCAGCTCCTTAGCGGGAGTAGGCGAGCAGTTCTTC; CDR3aa: CASSSLAGVGEQFF
abundance: .; j_gene: TRBJ1-6; v_gene: TRBV5-1; d_gene: .; CDR3nt: TGCGCCAGCAGCTTGGGTGGGCAGAGCTCCTATAATTCACCCCTCCACTTT; CDR3aa: CASSLGGQSSYNSPLHF
abundance: .; j_gene: TRBJ1-2; v_gene: TRBV6-6; d_gene: .; CDR3nt: TGTGCCAGCAGTTACGGTCAGGGACTAGGGTGGGGCTACACCTTC; CDR3aa: CASSYGQGLGWGYTF
abundance: .; j_gene: TRBJ1-2; v_gene: TRBV9; d_gene: .; CDR3nt: TGTGCCAGCAGCCCAGACAGGTACTATGGCTACACCTTC; CDR3aa: CASSPDRYYGYTF
abundance: .; j_gene: TRBJ2-7; v_gene: TRBV6-5; d_gene: .; CDR3nt: TGTGCCAGCAGTGCCCGTAACCGGGGAAGGTACGAGCAGTACTTC; CDR3aa: CASSARNRGRYEQYF
abundance: .; j_gene: TRBJ1-1; v_gene: TRBV5-1; d_gene: .; CDR3nt: TGCGCCAGCGCCCCCCAGGGTGACACTGAAGCTTTCTTT; CDR3aa: CASAPQGDTEAFF
abundance: .; j_gene: TRBJ1-2; v_gene: TRBV18; d_gene: TRBD1; CDR3nt: TGTGCCAGCTCCACGGGACAGAACTATGGCTACACCTTC; CDR3aa: CASSTGQNYGYTF
abundance: once; j_gene: TRBJ1-1; v_gene: TRBV7-2; d_gene: TRBD1; CDR3nt: TGTGCCAGCAGCGCGAGGACAGGTATAGGCACTGAAGCTTTCTTT; CDR3aa: CASSARTGIGTEAFF
abundance: .; j_gene: TRBJ1-5; v_gene: TRBV7-2; d_gene: .; CDR3nt: TGTGCCAGCAGCCTTCTCGGGACGAGCAATCAGCCCCAGCATTTT; CDR3aa: CASSLLGTSNQPQHF
abundance: .; j_gene: TRBJ1-5; v_gene: TRBV6-1; d_gene: .; CDR3nt: TGTGCCAGCAGTGAAATGGGGGCGCCGGGTCAGCCCCAGCATTTT; CDR3aa: CASSEMGAPGQPQHF
abundance: .; j_gene: TRBJ2-5; v_gene: TRBV29-1; d_gene: .; CDR3nt: TGCAGCGTCGTCCAAGAGACCCAGTACTTC; CDR3aa: CSVVQETQYF
abundance: .; j_gene: TRBJ2-5; v_gene: TRBV5-1; d_gene: .; CDR3nt: TGCGCCAGCAGCTTGGATTTAGCACAAGAGACCCAGTACTTC; CDR3aa: CASSLDLAQETQYF
abundance: .; j_gene: TRBJ2-3; v_gene: TRBV19; d_gene: .; CDR3nt: TGTGCCAGTAGTATGGTGAGGGGACGCACAGATACGCAGTATTTT; CDR3aa: CASSMVRGRTDTQYF
abundance: .; j_gene: TRBJ2-7; v_gene: TRBV9; d_gene: TRBD1; CDR3nt: TGTGCCAGCAGCGGGGGCGGGACAGGGGGCTCCTACGAGCAGTACTTC; CDR3aa: CASSGGGTGGSYEQYF
abundance: .; j_gene: TRBJ1-1; v_gene: TRBV29-1; d_gene: .; CDR3nt: TGCAGCGTTGCCATCGCCGCAATGAACACTGAAGCTTTCTTT; CDR3aa: CSVAIAAMNTEAFF